This TCR beta chain was captured by sequencing in a study of siplizumab effects on memory and regulatory T cells. Notes on the study in general: Proliferating siplizumab-cultured Tregs lacked confirmed suppressive function. Siplizumab led to significantly less abundant alloreactive sequences that could be traced back to unstimulated CD4+ memory cells.

As for this clone: What it binds is unknown.

V lost 2 bases to trimming and J lost 4 bases, with 17 bases between them. Germline CDR1 MNHNY, CDR2 SVGAGI (reference sequence). This CDR3 region has 16 residues. The method was immunoSEQ multiplex PCR; TCRdb's version includes in-frame clones alone and lacks a portion of them. The sample includes 87,000 or so clones, 85% to 90% of them seen just once. This TCR came from a human donor in good health. Sequenced material: CD4+ T cells sorted from blood. V usage is TRBV6-6 and J usage is TRBJ1-2, with TRBD1 as a possible D gene (5 bases). CDR3 nucleotides: TGTGCCAGCAGTTACCAGGGAGGGGTAATTGGCTATGGCTACACCTTC. Translating gives CASSYQGGVIGYGYTF.